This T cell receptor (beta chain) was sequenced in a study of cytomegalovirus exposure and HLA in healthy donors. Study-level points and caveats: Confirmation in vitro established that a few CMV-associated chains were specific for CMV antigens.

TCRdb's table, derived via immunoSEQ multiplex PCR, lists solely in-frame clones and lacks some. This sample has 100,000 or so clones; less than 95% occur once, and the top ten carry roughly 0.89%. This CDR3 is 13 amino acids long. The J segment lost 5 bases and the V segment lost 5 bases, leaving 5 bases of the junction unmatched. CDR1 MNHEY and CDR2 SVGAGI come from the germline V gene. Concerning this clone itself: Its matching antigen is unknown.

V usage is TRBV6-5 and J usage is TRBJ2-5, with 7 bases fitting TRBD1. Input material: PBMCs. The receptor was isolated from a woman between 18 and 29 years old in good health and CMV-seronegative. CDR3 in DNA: TGTGCCAGCAGTGCCACAGGGGTCGAGACCCAGTACTTC. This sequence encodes CASSATGVETQYF.